This T cell receptor (beta chain) was found in a study of T cell responses to AZD1222 COVID-19 vaccine. Study outcomes and limitations: Just five or six AZD1222 recipients were seropositive at baseline. Unmutated variant regions reportedly attract nearly half of all spike-specific TCRs. CD4 TCRs linked to vaccination spanned spike, dominating at 160-218 and 743-854. Spike-specific TCR repertoires showed rising breadth and depth after two AZD1222 doses.

Produced via immunoSEQ multiplex PCR; TCRdb's table is partial and in-frame only. The data show roughly 150,000 clones, approximately 89% seen once. For this clone: The target antigen is unknown.

Germline V gene sequence: CDR1 MDHEN, CDR2 SYDVKM. V was clipped by 6 bases and J by 3 bases; unmatched bases: 3. This CDR3 contains 14 residues. Sample: peripheral blood, taken on day 0 of AZD1222 vaccination. The TCR was taken from an adult in good health. The chain uses TRBV28 and TRBJ1-4; 8 positions agree with TRBD1. The CDR3 bases are TGTGCCAGCAGCTTGACAGGGGCTAATGAAAAACTGTTTTTT. Translated: CASSLTGANEKLFF.